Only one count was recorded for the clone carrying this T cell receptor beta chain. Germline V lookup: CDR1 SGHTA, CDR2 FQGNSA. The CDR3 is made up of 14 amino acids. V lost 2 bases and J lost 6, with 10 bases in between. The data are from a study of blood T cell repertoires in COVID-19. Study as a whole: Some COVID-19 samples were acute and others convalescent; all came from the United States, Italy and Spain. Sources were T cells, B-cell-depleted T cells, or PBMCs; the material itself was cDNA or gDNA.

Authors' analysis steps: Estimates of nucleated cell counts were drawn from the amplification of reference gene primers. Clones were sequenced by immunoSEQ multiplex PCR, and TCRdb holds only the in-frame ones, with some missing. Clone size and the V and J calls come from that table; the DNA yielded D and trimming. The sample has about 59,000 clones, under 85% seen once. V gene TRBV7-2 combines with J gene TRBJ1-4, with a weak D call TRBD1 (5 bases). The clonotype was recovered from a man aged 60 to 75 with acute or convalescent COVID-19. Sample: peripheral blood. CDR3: CASSLRQGDEKLFF. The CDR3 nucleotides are TGTGCCAGCAGCTTAAGACAAGGGGATGAAAAACTGTTTTTT.